This record covers a single T cell receptor beta chain. Its antigen is unidentified. TCRdb itself ran the RACE reads through MiXCR, one entry per CDR3 protein. The sample shows 70,000 to 80,000 distinct CDR3 sequences, approximately 35% of them seen only once. These data come from a study of human T cells and chemical hapten exposure. Study as a whole: The sensitizing agent was 2% DPC, placed on 2 cm by 2 cm of upper inner arm skin. The study's findings and limits: With alopecia, donors may have immune responses unlike healthy people's. No change in TCRs above 1 in 1000 frequency was produced by DPC sensitization. Among expanded TCRs, significantly more large CDR3 similarity clusters formed than among controls.

The time point was: patch test 1, 2 weeks after DPC sensitization. Treatment specified: therapeutic diphenylcyclopropenone sensitization with weekly scalp DPC. This CDR3 region has 17 residues. V shed 8 bases and J 1 base; nucleotides not matched to a gene: 16. CDR1 is SGHTA, CDR2 FQGNSA, per germline. Sequenced here: whole blood, sampled in connection with sensitization to the hapten diphenylcyclopropenone (DPC). The receptor comes from a man aged 35 to 55 with alopecia areata. Some clones in this sample may be carry-over from other donors' samples. The chain recombines TRBV7-2 with TRBJ1-1, with TRBD1 matching 7 bases. As DNA, the CDR3 is TGTGCCAGCCACTACCAAGCGCCACACAGGGGGAACACTGAAGCTTTCTTT. This encodes CASHYQAPHRGNTEAFF.